What follows describes a single T cell receptor (beta chain). As yet, its antigen is unknown. The sample is drawn from a study of graft-versus-host responses after intestinal transplantation. Whole-study findings and limits: The recipient marrow held GvH clones, and some of them showed up first in ileum or blood. Circulating GvH clone levels at their peak were associated with HvG declines (early post-transplant).

Germline V gene data show CDR1 as LNHDA and CDR2 as SQIVND (reference sequence). The CDR3 runs 13 residues. Trimming shortened V by 9 bases and J by 2 bases, and 13 bases separated the two germline ends. The assay was immunoSEQ multiplex PCR, and TCRdb's table has in-frame clones only and misses some. The table records about 25,000 clones, around 94% of them present only once. This chain links TRBV19 with TRBJ1-1; the D gene is possibly TRBD1 (5 bases). The source is a human patient who received an intestinal transplant, so some T cells may come from the graft donor. Here the sequenced sample was PBMCs, taken 156 days after intestinal transplant. The CDR3 DNA sequence: TGTGCCAGCCGAGTCGGGGGAAACACTGAAGCTTTCTTT. It encodes CASRVGGNTEAFF.